This T cell receptor beta chain appears in the sequencing data of a study of shared clonotypes between healthy human individuals. The study's findings and limits: It was observed that roughly 5% of naive CD4 clonotypes were shared across a handful of donors. Rarefaction curves obtained for sorted subsets showed sequencing incomplete despite large depth.

This clone qualifies as medium-sized (0.01 to 0.1%). The antigen is unknown. Sorted-subset replicate PCRs used about 180 ng DNA, tens of thousands of T cell genomes. Data came from immunoSEQ multiplex PCR; TCRdb stores just in-frame clones and leaves some out. In the table there are about 640,000 clones, 60% to 80% of which are singletons. Every contributor of samples was a Caucasian grown-up residing in Nashville, Tennessee. From germline, CDR1 is MGHRA and CDR2 YSYEKL. The V gene lost 1 base and the J gene lost 3 bases, with 15 bases spanning the gap. The CDR3 spans 17 residues. What was sequenced was memory CD4+ T cells sorted from blood. Subset specified: CD45RA-negative fraction. The V and J genes are TRBV4-1 and TRBJ1-4, with D hard to call. The sequence was collected from a woman younger than 45 in good health. The CDR3 protein is CASSQVRVWLANEKLFF. CDR3 DNA: TGCGCCAGCAGCCAAGTGAGGGTCTGGTTGGCTAATGAAAAACTGTTTTTT.